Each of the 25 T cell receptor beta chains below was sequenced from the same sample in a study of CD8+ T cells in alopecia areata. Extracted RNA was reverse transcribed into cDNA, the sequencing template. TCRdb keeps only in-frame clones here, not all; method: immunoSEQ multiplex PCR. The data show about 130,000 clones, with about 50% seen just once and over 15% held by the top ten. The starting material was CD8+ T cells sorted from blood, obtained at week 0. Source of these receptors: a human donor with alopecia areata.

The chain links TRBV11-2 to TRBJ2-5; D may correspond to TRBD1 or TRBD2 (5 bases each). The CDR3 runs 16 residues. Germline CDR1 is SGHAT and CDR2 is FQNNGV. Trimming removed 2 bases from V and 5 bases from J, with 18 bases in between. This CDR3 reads CASSLRGPGVRETQYF. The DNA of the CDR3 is TGTGCCAGCAGCTTAAGGGGACCAGGAGTGAGGGAGACCCAGTACTTC. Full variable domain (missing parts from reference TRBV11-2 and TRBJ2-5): EAGVAQSPRYKIIEKRQSVAFWCNPISGHATLYWYQQILGQGPKLLIQFQNNGVVDDSQLPKDRFSAERLKGVDSTLKIQPAKLEDSAVYLCASSLRGPGVRETQYFGPGTRLLVL.

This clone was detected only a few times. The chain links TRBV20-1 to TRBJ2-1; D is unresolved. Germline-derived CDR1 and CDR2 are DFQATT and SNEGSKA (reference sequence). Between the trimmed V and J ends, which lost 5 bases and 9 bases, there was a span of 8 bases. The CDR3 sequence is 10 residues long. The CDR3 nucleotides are TGCAGTGCTGGGGTGGGTGAGCAGTTCTTC. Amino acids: CSAGVGEQFF.

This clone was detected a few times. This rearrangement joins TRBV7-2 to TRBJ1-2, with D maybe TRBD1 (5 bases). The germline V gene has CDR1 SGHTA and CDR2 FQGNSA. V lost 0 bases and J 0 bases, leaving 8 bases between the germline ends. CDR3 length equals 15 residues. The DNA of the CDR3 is TGTGCCAGCAGCTTAGCCGCAGGGACTAACTATGGCTACACCTTC. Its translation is CASSLAAGTNYGYTF.

The CDR3 here is CASSLWYGTGGGQPQHF. The CDR3 DNA follows: TGTGCCAGCAGCTTGTGGTATGGGACAGGGGGCGGTCAGCCCCAGCATTTT. The chain employs TRBV5-8 and TRBJ1-5, with 12 bases that match TRBD1. The CDR3 runs to 17 residues. The germline CDR1 and CDR2 sequences are SGHTS and YDEGEE. With 1 base clipped from V and 6 bases from J, the junction kept 8 bases outside the gene matches.

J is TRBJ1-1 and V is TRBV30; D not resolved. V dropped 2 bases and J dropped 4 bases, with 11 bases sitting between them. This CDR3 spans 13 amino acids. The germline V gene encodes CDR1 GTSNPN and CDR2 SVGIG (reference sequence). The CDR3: CAWSPQVGTEAFF. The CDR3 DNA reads TGTGCCTGGAGTCCCCAAGTTGGCACTGAAGCTTTCTTT.

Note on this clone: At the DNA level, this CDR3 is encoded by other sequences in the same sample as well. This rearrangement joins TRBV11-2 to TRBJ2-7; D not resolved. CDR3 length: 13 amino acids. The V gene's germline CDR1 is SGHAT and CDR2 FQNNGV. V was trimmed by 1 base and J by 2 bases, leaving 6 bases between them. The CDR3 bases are TGTGCCAGCAGCTTAGGCGGTACCTACGAGCAGTACTTC. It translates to CASSLGGTYEQYF. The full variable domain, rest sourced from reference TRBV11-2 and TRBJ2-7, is EAGVAQSPRYKIIEKRQSVAFWCNPISGHATLYWYQQILGQGPKLLIQFQNNGVVDDSQLPKDRFSAERLKGVDSTLKIQPAKLEDSAVYLCASSLGGTYEQYFGPGTRLTVT.

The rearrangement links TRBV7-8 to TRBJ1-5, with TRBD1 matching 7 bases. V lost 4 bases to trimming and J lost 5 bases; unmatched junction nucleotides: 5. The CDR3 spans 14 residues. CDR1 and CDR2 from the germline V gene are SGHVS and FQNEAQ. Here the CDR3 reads CASSYGQADQPQHF. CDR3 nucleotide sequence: TGTGCCAGCAGCTACGGACAGGCGGATCAGCCCCAGCATTTT.

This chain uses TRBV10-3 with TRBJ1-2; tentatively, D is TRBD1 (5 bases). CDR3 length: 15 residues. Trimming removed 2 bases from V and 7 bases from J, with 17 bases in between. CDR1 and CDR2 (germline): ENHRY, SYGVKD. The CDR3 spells CAISEEDGTAFGYTF. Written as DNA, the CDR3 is TGTGCCATCAGTGAGGAAGATGGGACGGCTTTTGGCTACACCTTC.

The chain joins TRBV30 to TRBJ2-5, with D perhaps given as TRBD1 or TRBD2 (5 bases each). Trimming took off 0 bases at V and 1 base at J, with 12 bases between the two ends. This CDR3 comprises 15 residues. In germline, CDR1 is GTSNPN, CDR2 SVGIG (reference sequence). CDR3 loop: CAWSVTGAVQETQYF. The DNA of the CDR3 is TGTGCCTGGAGTGTAACAGGAGCGGTCCAAGAGACCCAGTACTTC.

The CDR3 protein is CASSSSRTEAFF. CDR3 DNA: TGTGCCAGCAGCTCCTCCCGGACTGAAGCTTTCTTT. The J gene is TRBJ1-1, the V gene TRBV7-6; no definite D call. V lost 4 bases, J lost 5 bases, and 8 bases lay in between. The CDR3 runs 12 residues. Germline CDR1 is SGHVS and CDR2 is FNYEAQ.

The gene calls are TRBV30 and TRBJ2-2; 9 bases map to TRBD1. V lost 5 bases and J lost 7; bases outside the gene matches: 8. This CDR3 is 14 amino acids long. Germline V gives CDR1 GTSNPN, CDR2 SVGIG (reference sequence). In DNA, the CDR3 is TGTGCCTGGTTTCCGGGACAGGGATACGGGGAGCTGTTTTTT. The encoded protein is CAWFPGQGYGELFF.

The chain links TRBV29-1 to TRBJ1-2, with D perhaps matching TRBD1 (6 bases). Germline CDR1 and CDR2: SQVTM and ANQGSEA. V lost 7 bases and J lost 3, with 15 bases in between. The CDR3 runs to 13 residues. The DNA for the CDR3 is TGCAGCGCCCTTTCTGGGGGCGACTATGGCTACACCTTC. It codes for CSALSGGDYGYTF. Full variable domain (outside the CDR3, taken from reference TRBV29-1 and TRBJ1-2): SAVISQKPSRDICQRGTSLTIQCQVDSQVTMMFWYRQQPGQSLTLIATANQGSEATYESGFVIDKFPISRPNLTFSTLTVSNMSPEDSSIYLCSALSGGDYGYTFGSGTRLTVV.

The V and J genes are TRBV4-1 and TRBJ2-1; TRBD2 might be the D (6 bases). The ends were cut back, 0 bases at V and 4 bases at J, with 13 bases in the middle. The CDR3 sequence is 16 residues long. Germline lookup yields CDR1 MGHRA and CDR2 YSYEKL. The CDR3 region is CASSQDGGTQYNEQFF. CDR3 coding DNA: TGCGCCAGCAGCCAAGATGGGGGGACCCAGTACAATGAGCAGTTCTTC.

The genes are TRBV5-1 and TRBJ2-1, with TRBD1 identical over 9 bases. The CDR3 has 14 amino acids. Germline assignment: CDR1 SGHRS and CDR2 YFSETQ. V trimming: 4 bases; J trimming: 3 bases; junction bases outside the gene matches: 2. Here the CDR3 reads CASSKDRGYNEQFF. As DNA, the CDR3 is TGCGCCAGCAGCAAGGACAGGGGCTACAATGAGCAGTTCTTC.

Here the CDR3 reads CSVWTGGTEAFF. CDR3 nucleotide sequence: TGCAGCGTCTGGACAGGTGGGACTGAAGCTTTCTTT. This chain joins TRBV29-1 and TRBJ1-1; 7 nucleotides agree with TRBD1. The CDR3 extends over 12 amino acids. Germline V gene data show CDR1 as SQVTM and CDR2 as ANQGSEA. J gave up 5 bases and V 6 bases, and 6 bases lay outside the gene matches.

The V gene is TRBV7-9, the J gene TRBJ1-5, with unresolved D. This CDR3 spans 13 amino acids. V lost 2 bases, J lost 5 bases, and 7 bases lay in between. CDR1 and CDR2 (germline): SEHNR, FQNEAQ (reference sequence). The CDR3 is CASSLPQDQPQHF. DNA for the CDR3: TGTGCCAGCAGCTTACCACAAGATCAGCCCCAGCATTTT.

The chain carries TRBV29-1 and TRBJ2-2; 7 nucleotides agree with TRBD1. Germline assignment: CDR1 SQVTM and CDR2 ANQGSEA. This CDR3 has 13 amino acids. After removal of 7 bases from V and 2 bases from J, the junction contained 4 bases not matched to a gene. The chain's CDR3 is CSATGLNTGELFF. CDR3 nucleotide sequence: TGCAGCGCGACAGGGTTAAACACCGGGGAGCTGTTTTTT.

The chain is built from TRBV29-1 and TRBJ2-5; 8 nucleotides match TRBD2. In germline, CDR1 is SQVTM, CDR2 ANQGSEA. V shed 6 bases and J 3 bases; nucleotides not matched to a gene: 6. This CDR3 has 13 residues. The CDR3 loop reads CSVRSGGKETQYF. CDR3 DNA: TGCAGCGTCCGCTCGGGGGGGAAAGAGACCCAGTACTTC.

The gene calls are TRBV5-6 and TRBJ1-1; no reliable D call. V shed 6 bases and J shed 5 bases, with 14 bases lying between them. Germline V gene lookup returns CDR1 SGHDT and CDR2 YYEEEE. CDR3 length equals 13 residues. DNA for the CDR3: TGTGCCAGCACTTTAGATGGGGTTACTGAAGCTTTCTTT. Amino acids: CASTLDGVTEAFF. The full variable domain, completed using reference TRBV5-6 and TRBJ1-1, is DAGVTQSPTHLIKTRGQQVTLRCSPKSGHDTVSWYQQALGQGPQFIFQYYEEEERQRGNFPDRFSGHQFPNYSSELNVNALLLGDSALYLCASTLDGVTEAFFGQGTRLTVV.

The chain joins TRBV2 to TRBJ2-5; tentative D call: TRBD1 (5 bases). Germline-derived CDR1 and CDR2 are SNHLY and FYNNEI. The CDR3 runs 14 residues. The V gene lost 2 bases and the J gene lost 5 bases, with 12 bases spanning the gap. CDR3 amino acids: CASSESAGLETQYF. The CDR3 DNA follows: TGTGCCAGCAGTGAATCGGCAGGGCTGGAGACCCAGTACTTC.

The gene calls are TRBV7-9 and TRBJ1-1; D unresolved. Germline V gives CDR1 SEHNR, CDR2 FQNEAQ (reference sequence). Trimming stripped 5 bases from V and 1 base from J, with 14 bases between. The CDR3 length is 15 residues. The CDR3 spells CASSTVGITNTEAFF. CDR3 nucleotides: TGTGCCAGCAGCACCGTTGGGATTACGAACACTGAAGCTTTCTTT.

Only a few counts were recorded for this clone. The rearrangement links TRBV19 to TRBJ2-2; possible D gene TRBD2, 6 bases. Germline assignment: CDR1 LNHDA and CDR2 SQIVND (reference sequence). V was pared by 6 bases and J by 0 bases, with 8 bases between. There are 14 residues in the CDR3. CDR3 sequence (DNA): TGTGCCAGTAGGCGGGGCACGAACACCGGGGAGCTGTTTTTT. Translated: CASRRGTNTGELFF.

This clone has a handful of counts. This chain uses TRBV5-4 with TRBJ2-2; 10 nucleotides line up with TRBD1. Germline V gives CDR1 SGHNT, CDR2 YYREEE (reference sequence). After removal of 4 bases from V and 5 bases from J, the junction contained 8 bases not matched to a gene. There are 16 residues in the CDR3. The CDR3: CASSHRQGARTGELFF. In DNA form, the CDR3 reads TGTGCCAGCAGCCACAGACAGGGGGCTCGGACCGGGGAGCTGTTTTTT.

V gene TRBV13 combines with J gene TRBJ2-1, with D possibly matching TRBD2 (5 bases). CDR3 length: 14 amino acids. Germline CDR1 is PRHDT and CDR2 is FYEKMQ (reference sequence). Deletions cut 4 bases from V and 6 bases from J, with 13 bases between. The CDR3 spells CASSSRDKSNEQFF. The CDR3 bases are TGTGCCAGCAGCTCCCGGGATAAGAGCAATGAGCAGTTCTTC.

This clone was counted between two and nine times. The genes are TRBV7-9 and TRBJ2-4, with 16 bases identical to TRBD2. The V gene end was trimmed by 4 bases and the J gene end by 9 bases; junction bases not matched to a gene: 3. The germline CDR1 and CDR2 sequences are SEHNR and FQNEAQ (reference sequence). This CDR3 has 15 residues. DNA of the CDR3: TGTGCCAGCAGCTCGGGACTAGCGGGGGGGGGCATTCAGTACTTC. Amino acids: CASSSGLAGGGIQYF.